These 14 T cell receptor beta chains were sequenced from one sample in a study of blood T cells in healthy people across ages (dated by TCRdb to about 2015). Receptor libraries were prepared by 5' RACE. These reads were obtained on an Illumina HiSeq 2500. A second PCR of about 7 to 12 cycles was performed with a sample-barcoded 5' primer and a J-beta primer mix. The raw public data were reprocessed by TCRdb itself: fastp quality trimming at Q25, MiXCR clonotype calling, in-frame beta chains only. Rows merge per CDR3 protein into single entries with the most common DNA and genes. This sample holds about 1.7 million distinct CDR3 sequences; roughly 28% were observed only once. The ten largest clones represent roughly 8% of the sample. The sequenced sample was blood. These receptor sequences come from a woman aged 30 to 39 in good health.

In this sample, this clonotype turned up many times. The J gene is TRBJ2-7, the V gene TRBV3-1; 11 bases agree with TRBD2. This CDR3 region has 19 residues. Germline V CDR1 and CDR2: LGHDT, YNNKEL (reference sequence). V dropped 0 bases and J dropped 0; count of bases not matched to a gene: 10. The CDR3 spells CASSQDAASGRFGSYEQYF. In nucleotides, the CDR3 is TGTGCCAGCAGCCAAGATGCGGCTAGCGGGAGGTTCGGCTCCTACGAGCAGTACTTC.

A remark on this clonotype: One junction end disagrees with the germline gene, perhaps due to a read error. This chain joins TRBV5-1 and TRBJ2-1; 9 nucleotides line up with TRBD2. This CDR3 is 15 amino acids long. Germline CDR1 is SGHRS and CDR2 is YFSETQ. For the CDR3, the DNA is TGCGCCGGCAGCTTGGTGGCTAGCGGGGCCAATGAGCAGTTCTTC. Its translation is CAGSLVASGANEQFF.

As concerns this clonotype: Relative to the germline gene, one junction end is altered; a read error may explain this. The V gene is TRBV7-8, the J gene TRBJ2-5; no clear D gene. This CDR3 comprises 13 residues. Germline V gene lookup returns CDR1 SGHVS and CDR2 FQNEAQ. CDR3 sequence: CANSPGPQETQYF. DNA for the CDR3: TGTGCCAACAGCCCAGGACCTCAAGAGACCCAGTACTTC.

This clonotype has ten or more counts. This chain connects TRBV2 to TRBJ2-1, with a possible D match to TRBD2 (7 bases). CDR3 length: 13 amino acids. V was clipped by 3 bases and J by 7 bases, with 10 bases between them. Germline V gene sequence: CDR1 SNHLY, CDR2 FYNNEI. The CDR3 reads CASSERGGNEQFF. The CDR3 nucleotides read TGTGCCAGCAGTGAGAGGGGGGGGAATGAGCAGTTCTTC.

This clonotype appeared a few times. V and J are TRBV29-1 and TRBJ2-3; D unclear. The CDR3 is made up of 10 amino acids. Germline V gene sequence: CDR1 SQVTM, CDR2 ANQGSEA. Trimming left V 5 bases short and J 8 bases short, with 8 bases between. CDR3: CSVYGGTQYF. In nucleotides, the CDR3 is TGCAGCGTTTACGGCGGTACGCAGTATTTT.

This sequence joins TRBV5-1 and TRBJ1-1, with 8 bases lining up with TRBD1. The germline V gene has CDR1 SGHRS and CDR2 YFSETQ. V was clipped by 4 bases and J by 3 bases; unmatched bases: 5. This CDR3 is built from 14 residues. CDR3 loop: CASSLDRVHTEAFF. The CDR3 DNA is TGCGCCAGCAGCCTGGACAGGGTTCACACTGAAGCTTTCTTT.

In regard to this clonotype: The junction and the germline gene differ at one end; a read error may be behind it. The chain links TRBV5-1 to TRBJ1-2, with D hard to call. CDR1 SGHRS and CDR2 YFSETQ come from the germline V gene. The CDR3 is 14 residues long. The CDR3 sequence is CARSSTAGPDGYTF. Written as DNA, the CDR3 is TGCGCCCGCAGCTCGACGGCTGGGCCAGATGGCTACACCTTC.

The sample holds a few counts of this clonotype. The chain joins TRBV7-9 to TRBJ2-1; D remains ambiguous. V lost 1 base, J lost 15 bases, and 10 bases lay in between. This CDR3 is 11 amino acids long. Germline V gives CDR1 SEHNR, CDR2 FQNEAQ (reference sequence). The CDR3 is CASSLGWGGFF. CDR3 nucleotide sequence: TGTGCCAGCAGCTTAGGCTGGGGTGGGTTCTTC.

The CDR3 protein is CASSISTGLNGYTF. Written as DNA, the CDR3 is TGTGCCAGCAGTATCAGCACAGGGCTAAATGGCTACACCTTC. The chain is built from TRBV28 and TRBJ1-2; weak D call: TRBD1 (6 bases). Germline V CDR1 and CDR2: MDHEN, SYDVKM. The CDR3 loop spans 14 amino acids. The V end was cut by 5 bases, the J end by 6 bases, with 16 bases between.

This clonotype has a count of ten or more. The V and J genes are TRBV7-8 and TRBJ2-6; D is undetermined. V lost 2 bases to trimming and J lost 0 bases, with 5 bases between them. The CDR3 consists of 15 residues. CDR1 is SGHVS and CDR2 is FQNEAQ in the germline V gene. CDR3 region: CASSLLVSGANVLTF. CDR3 nucleotide sequence: TGTGCCAGCAGCTTACTAGTCTCTGGGGCCAACGTCCTGACTTTC.

This clonotype turned up a few times. The chain carries TRBV19 and TRBJ2-7; weak D call: TRBD2 (5 bases). Germline V gene lookup returns CDR1 LNHDA and CDR2 SQIVND (reference sequence). Trimming left V 6 bases short and J 3 bases short, with 12 bases between. The CDR3 has 13 residues. CDR3 sequence: CASSAGERYEQYF. The CDR3 region has the DNA TGTGCCAGTAGCGCCGGGGAACGCTACGAGCAGTACTTC.

The genes are TRBV20-1 and TRBJ2-7; the D gene is possibly TRBD2 (5 bases). The CDR3 spans 11 residues. CDR1 is DFQATT, CDR2 SNEGSKA, per germline (reference sequence). Trimming pared 6 bases from V and 4 bases from J, leaving 10 bases between. As DNA, the CDR3 is TGCAGTGCCGGGGTGAGGTACGAGCAGTACTTC. This encodes CSAGVRYEQYF.

V and J are TRBV9 and TRBJ2-5, with 9 bases aligning to TRBD1. Germline V gives CDR1 SGDLS, CDR2 YYNGEE. V shed 4 bases and J 3 bases; nucleotides not matched to a gene: 7. The CDR3 covers 15 residues. DNA of the CDR3: TGTGCCAGCAGCCCCCGGGACAGGGTAGAAGAGACCCAGTACTTC. Protein product: CASSPRDRVEETQYF.

This clonotype was counted many times. The chain links TRBV4-3 to TRBJ2-5, with D tentatively TRBD2 (6 bases). Germline V gene lookup returns CDR1 LGHNA and CDR2 YSLEER. The CDR3 loop spans 16 amino acids. Trimming removed 3 bases at V and 3 bases at J, with 17 bases between. CDR3 loop: CASSQAPGTAEETQYF. The CDR3 nucleotides read TGCGCCAGCAGCCAGGCCCCAGGGACTGCAGAAGAGACCCAGTACTTC.